The T cell receptor (beta chain) described here comes from a study of cytotoxic CD8 clonotypes in ibrutinib-treated CLL. Overall study findings and caveats: Under therapy, public clonotypes either contracted or stayed stable, and they were uncommon. The times at which samples were taken varied between sustained-remission and progressing patients.

As for this clone: Its antigen is undetermined.

Assay used: immunoSEQ multiplex PCR; TCRdb lists only in-frame clones, some missing. The sample shows 200,000 to 250,000 clones, about four fifths of them seen only once. This sample comprised PBMCs, obtained after 12 months of ibrutinib treatment. The receptor was isolated from a human donor with chronic lymphocytic leukemia.

CDR3 bases: TGTGCCACCAGCAGAGATTGGGGTACCTACAATGAGCAGTTCTTC. Amino acid sequence: CATSRDWGTYNEQFF. The chain is built from TRBV15 and TRBJ2-1; D is unclear. Trimming took off 0 bases at V and 2 bases at J, with 8 bases between the two ends. This CDR3 has 15 residues. In germline, CDR1 is LNHNV, CDR2 YYDKDF (reference sequence).